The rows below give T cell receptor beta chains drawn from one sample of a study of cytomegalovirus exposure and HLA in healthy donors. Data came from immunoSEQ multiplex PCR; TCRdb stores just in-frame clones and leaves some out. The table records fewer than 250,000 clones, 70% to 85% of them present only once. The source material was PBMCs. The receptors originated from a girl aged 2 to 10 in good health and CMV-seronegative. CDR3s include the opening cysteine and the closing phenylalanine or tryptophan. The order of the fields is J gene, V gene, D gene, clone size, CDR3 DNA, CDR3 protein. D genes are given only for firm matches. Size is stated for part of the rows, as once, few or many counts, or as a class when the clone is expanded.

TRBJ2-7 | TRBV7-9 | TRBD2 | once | TGTGCCAGCAGCTTATTTGCGGGAGGTGCCGACGAGCAGTACTTC | CASSLFAGGADEQYF
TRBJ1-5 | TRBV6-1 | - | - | TGTGCCAGCAGTGAAGCGTTGGGCTCAGGGTATCAGCCCCAGCATTTT | CASSEALGSGYQPQHF
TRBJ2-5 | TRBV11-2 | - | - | TGTGCCAGCAGGGGGAGTTTCCAAGAGACCCAGTACTTC | CASRGSFQETQYF
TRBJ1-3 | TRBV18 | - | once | TGTGCCAGCTCACCACCCTATAAAGGGGCACTAAGCTCTGGAAACACCATATATTTT | CASSPPYKGALSSGNTIYF
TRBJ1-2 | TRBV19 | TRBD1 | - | TGTGCCAGTAGTGGAGACAGGGGTGGTTATGGCTACACCTTC | CASSGDRGGYGYTF
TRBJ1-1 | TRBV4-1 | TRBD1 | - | TGCGCCAGCAGCCAACAGGATGGACAGGGCGAGGCTTTCTTT | CASSQQDGQGEAFF
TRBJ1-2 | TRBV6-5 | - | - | TGTGCCAGCAGTTACGCGCGAGGGGGATATGGCTACACCTTC | CASSYARGGYGYTF
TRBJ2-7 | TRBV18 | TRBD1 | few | TGTGCCAGCTCACCCCAGGGGACAGGGCGGTACGAGCAGTACTTC | CASSPQGTGRYEQYF
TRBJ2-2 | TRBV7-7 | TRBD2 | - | TGTGCCAGCAGCCCCAATCGCGGGGGGACGAACACCGGGGAGCTGTTTTTT | CASSPNRGGTNTGELFF
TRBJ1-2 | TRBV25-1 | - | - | TGTGCCAGCAGTGACGGGGGAAGGGATGGCTACACCTTC | CASSDGGRDGYTF
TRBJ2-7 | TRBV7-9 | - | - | TGTGCCAGCAGCTTCGGCGGGACGTACTCCTACGAGCAGTACTTC | CASSFGGTYSYEQYF
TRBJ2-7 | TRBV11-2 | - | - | TGTGCCAGCAGCGCGAACGAGCAGTACTTC | CASSANEQYF
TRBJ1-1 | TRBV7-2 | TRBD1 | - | TGTGCCAGCAGCCCCCAGCTCAACAGGGGTATAGCAGCTTTCTTT | CASSPQLNRGIAAFF
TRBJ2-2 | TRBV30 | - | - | TGTGCCTGGAGTCGACAGTCCACCGGGGAGCTGTTTTTT | CAWSRQSTGELFF
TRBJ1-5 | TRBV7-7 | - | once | TGTGCCAGCAGCCACAGGGTATTGCAACAGCCCCAGCATTTT | CASSHRVLQQPQHF
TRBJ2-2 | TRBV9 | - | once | TGTGCCAGCAGCCTCACCGGGGAGCTGTTTTTT | CASSLTGELFF
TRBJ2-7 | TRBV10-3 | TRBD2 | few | TGTGCCATCAGTTCCTCGGGGGGGGCGTCCGAGCAGTACTTC | CAISSSGGASEQYF
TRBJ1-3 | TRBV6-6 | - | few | TGTGCCAGCAGTTACTCGTCGCCGAGCTCTGGAAACACCATATATTTT | CASSYSSPSSGNTIYF
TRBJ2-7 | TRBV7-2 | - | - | TGTGCCAGCAGCTTAGGTCCCAGGGCATACGAGCAGTACTTC | CASSLGPRAYEQYF
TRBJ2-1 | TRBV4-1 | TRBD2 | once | TGCGCCAGCAGCCAAGGTGGCCTAGCGGGGGGGCTTATGGATGAGCAGTTCTTC | CASSQGGLAGGLMDEQFF
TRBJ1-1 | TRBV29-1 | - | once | TGCAGCGTTGAGCGGGTTTGGAGCACTGAAGCTTTCTTT | CSVERVWSTEAFF
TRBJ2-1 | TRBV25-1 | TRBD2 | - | TGTGCCAGCAGTCCTTGGGGGGGAAACGATGAGCAGTTCTTC | CASSPWGGNDEQFF
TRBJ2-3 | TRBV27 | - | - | TGTGCCAGCGGAAAAAACGGCCCGAGGGATACGCAGTATTTT | CASGKNGPRDTQYF
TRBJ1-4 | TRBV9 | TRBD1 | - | TGTGCCAGCAGCGGACCAACGGGACAGGGTAATGAAAAACTGTTTTTT | CASSGPTGQGNEKLFF
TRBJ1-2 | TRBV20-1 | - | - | TGCAGTGCCCGACTCCAGTATGGCTACACCTTC | CSARLQYGYTF
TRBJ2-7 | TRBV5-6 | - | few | TGTGCCAGCAGCATGGGGGAGGCCAGCTCCTACGAGCAGTACTTC | CASSMGEASSYEQYF
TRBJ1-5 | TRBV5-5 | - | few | TGTGCCAGCAGCTTGGACAGGGTAAATCAGCCCCAGCATTTT | CASSLDRVNQPQHF
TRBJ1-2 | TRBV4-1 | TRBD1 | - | TGCACCAGCAGCCGTGGGACAGGGGGCGCGGACCTCTATGGCTACACCTTC | CTSSRGTGGADLYGYTF
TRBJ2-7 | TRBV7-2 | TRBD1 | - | TGTGCCAGCAGCTTAGTCGACAGGGTTGAACACTTC | CASSLVDRVEHF
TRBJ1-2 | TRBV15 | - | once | TGTGCCACCAGCAGAGTGACGATGGAAGCCCTAAGCGAGGGCTACACCTTC | CATSRVTMEALSEGYTF
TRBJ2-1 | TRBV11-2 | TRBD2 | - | TGTGCCAGCAGCGCCCTAGCGGGGGGCTCCTACAATGAGCAGTTCTTC | CASSALAGGSYNEQFF
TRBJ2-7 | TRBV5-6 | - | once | TGTGCCAGCAGCTTGGTACCCTACGAGCAGTACTTC | CASSLVPYEQYF
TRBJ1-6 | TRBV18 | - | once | TGTGCCAGCTCACCATCTCGTAACGGGGGTAATTCACCCCTCCACTTT | CASSPSRNGGNSPLHF
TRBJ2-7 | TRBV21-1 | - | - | TGTGCCAGCTCCCCCTGGCAGTGGAGCTCCTACGAGCAGTACTTC | CASSPWQWSSYEQYF
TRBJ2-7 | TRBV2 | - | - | TGTGCCAGCAGCGGGATAATCTACGAGCAGTACTTC | CASSGIIYEQYF
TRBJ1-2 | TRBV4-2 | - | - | TGTGCCAGCAGCCAAGATCAGGGTGGCAGTCGCTATGGCTACACCTTC | CASSQDQGGSRYGYTF
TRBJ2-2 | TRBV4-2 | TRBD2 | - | TGTGCCAGCAGCCAAGGGGACGGGGGGGCCGAGGGCGGGGAGCTGTTTTTT | CASSQGDGGAEGGELFF
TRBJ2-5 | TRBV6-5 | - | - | TGTGCCAGCAGGACCGCGGGGCTGGAGACCCAGTACTTC | CASRTAGLETQYF
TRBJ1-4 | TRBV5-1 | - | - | TGCGCCAGCAGCTCCTCAATGGAGAGCGGAAAACTGTTTTTT | CASSSSMESGKLFF
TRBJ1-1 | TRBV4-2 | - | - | TGTGCCAGCAGCCGAGACACTGAAGCTTTCTTT | CASSRDTEAFF
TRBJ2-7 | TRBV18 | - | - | TGTGCCAGCTCACCGCGGGACAGCCTCTACGAGCAGTACTTC | CASSPRDSLYEQYF
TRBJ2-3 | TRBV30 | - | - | TGTGCCTGGATTGTGTCTAGCACAGATACGCAGTATTTT | CAWIVSSTDTQYF
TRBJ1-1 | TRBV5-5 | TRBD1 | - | TGTGCCAGCAGACCCGGGACAGGGAATGAAGCTTTCTTT | CASRPGTGNEAFF
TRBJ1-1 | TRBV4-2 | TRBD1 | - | TGTGCCAGCAGCCATCCTACCGGGACAGAAGACACTGAAGCTTTCTTT | CASSHPTGTEDTEAFF
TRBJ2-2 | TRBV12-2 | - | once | TGTGCAAGTCGCTTAGCTACTGGAGGGCTGAGCACCGGGGAGCTGTTTTTT | CASRLATGGLSTGELFF